These T cell receptor beta chains were read from a single sample in a study of Graves' ophthalmopathy and Graves' hyperthyroidism. MiXCR, applied by TCRdb to the multiplex PCR reads, yields one record per CDR3 protein. Among 600,000 to 950,000 distinct CDR3 sequences, roughly 40% were seen once, and the ten largest hold less than 55%. Material: peripheral blood. These receptors came from an adult man with Graves' ophthalmopathy. Both conserved end residues are part of each CDR3.

j_call: TRBJ1-2; v_call: TRBV29-1; cdr3_length: 12; cdr3_aa: CSSPRNNYGYTF
j_call: TRBJ1-1; v_call: TRBV10-3; cdr3_length: 16; cdr3_aa: CASSPLRQDRDTEAFF
j_call: TRBJ2-7; v_call: TRBV4-2; cdr3_length: 14; cdr3_aa: CASSQEGGRDEQYF
j_call: TRBJ2-5; v_call: TRBV7-9; cdr3_length: 15; cdr3_aa: CASSSGSSILGTQYF
j_call: TRBJ1-6; v_call: TRBV11-3; cdr3_length: 15; cdr3_aa: CASSQRGQGDSPLHF
j_call: TRBJ1-2; v_call: TRBV29-1; cdr3_length: 11; cdr3_aa: CSVDGSPGYTF
j_call: TRBJ2-7; v_call: TRBV28; cdr3_length: 13; cdr3_aa: CASKTSGAYEQYF
j_call: TRBJ2-5; v_call: TRBV20-1; cdr3_length: 15; cdr3_aa: CSRRGTGPRGETQYF
j_call: TRBJ2-7; v_call: TRBV15; cdr3_length: 15; cdr3_aa: CATSRVADSSYEQYF
j_call: TRBJ1-3; v_call: TRBV6-2/TRBV6-3; cdr3_length: 15; cdr3_aa: CASSFGQDTGNTIYF
j_call: TRBJ2-7; v_call: TRBV6-5; cdr3_length: 16; cdr3_aa: CATLGEQGFRTYEQYF
j_call: TRBJ1-4; v_call: TRBV20-1; cdr3_length: 14; cdr3_aa: CSARDGAGDEKLFF
j_call: TRBJ2-7; v_call: TRBV7-2; cdr3_length: 12; cdr3_aa: CASSPGTIEQYF
j_call: TRBJ1-4; v_call: TRBV6-1; cdr3_length: 15; cdr3_aa: CASSRSGAFNEKLFF
j_call: TRBJ1-5; v_call: TRBV20-1; cdr3_length: 12; cdr3_aa: CSATRSNQPQHF
j_call: TRBJ2-7; v_call: TRBV6-4; cdr3_length: 14; cdr3_aa: CASSYGGPLSEQYF
j_call: TRBJ2-5; v_call: TRBV12-3/TRBV12-4; cdr3_length: 13; cdr3_aa: CASSQQGRETQYF
j_call: TRBJ1-2; v_call: TRBV29-1; cdr3_length: 15; cdr3_aa: CSVEDYVGKGDGYTF
j_call: TRBJ1-6; v_call: TRBV20-1; cdr3_length: 14; cdr3_aa: CSARVARANSPLHF
j_call: TRBJ2-5; v_call: TRBV7-9; cdr3_length: 15; cdr3_aa: CASSLGQGDVETQYF
j_call: TRBJ2-3; v_call: TRBV7-9; cdr3_length: 14; cdr3_aa: CASSSASGTDTQYF
j_call: TRBJ2-2; v_call: TRBV2; cdr3_length: 14; cdr3_aa: CASNLDRVPGELFF
j_call: TRBJ2-5; v_call: TRBV5-1; cdr3_length: 16; cdr3_aa: CASSLGLAGAQETQYF